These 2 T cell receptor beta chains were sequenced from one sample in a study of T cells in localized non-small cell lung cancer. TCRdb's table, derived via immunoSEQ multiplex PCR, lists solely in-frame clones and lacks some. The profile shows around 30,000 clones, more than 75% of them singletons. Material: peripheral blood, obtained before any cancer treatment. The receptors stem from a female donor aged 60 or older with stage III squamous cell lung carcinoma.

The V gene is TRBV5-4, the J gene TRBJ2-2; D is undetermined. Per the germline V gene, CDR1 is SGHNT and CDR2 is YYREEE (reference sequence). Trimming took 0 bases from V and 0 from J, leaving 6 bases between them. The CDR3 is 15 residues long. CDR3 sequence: CASSLDAANTGELFF. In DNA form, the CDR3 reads TGTGCCAGCAGCTTGGATGCGGCGAACACCGGGGAGCTGTTTTTT.

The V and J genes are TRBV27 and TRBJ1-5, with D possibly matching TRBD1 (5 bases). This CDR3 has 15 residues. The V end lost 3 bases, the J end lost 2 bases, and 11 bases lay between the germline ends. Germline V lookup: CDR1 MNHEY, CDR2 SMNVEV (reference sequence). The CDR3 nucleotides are TGTGCCAGCAGTTTCTCGGGGCGGGGCAATCAGCCCCAGCATTTT. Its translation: CASSFSGRGNQPQHF.